This T cell receptor beta chain appears in the sequencing data of a study of OX40 agonist ivuxolimab in advanced cancers. Study in general: With ivuxolimab, an agonistic anti-OX40 (CD134) antibody, patients were treated. Prior anti-PD-1, anti-PD-L1 or anti-CTLA-4 therapy was allowed; roughly 40% had some.

Study conclusions and caveats: Blood T cells, both CD4+ and CD8+, expanded clonally by week 6 at 0.1 to 3.0 mg/kg.

The ends lost 4 bases at V and 6 bases at J; junction bases unmatched: 6. The CDR3 is made up of 14 amino acids. CDR1 KGHSH and CDR2 LQKENI come from the germline V gene. Comment on this clone: Its antigen is currently unknown.

Measured with immunoSEQ multiplex PCR; TCRdb has only the in-frame clones, and not every one. The sample holds approximately 70,000 clones, around nine tenths seen once. People who had autoimmune disease history or systemic immunosuppression were excluded. V and J are TRBV18 and TRBJ2-7, with 10 nucleotides matching TRBD1. The material sequenced was CD4+ or CD8+ T cells sorted from blood, taken in a trial of the OX40 agonist ivuxolimab. This TCR derives from an adult with an advanced solid tumor such as melanoma, head and neck, liver or kidney cancer. The CDR3 DNA sequence: TGTGCCAGCTCACTCGGGACAGGGGTATCCGAGCAGTACTTC. Protein product: CASSLGTGVSEQYF.